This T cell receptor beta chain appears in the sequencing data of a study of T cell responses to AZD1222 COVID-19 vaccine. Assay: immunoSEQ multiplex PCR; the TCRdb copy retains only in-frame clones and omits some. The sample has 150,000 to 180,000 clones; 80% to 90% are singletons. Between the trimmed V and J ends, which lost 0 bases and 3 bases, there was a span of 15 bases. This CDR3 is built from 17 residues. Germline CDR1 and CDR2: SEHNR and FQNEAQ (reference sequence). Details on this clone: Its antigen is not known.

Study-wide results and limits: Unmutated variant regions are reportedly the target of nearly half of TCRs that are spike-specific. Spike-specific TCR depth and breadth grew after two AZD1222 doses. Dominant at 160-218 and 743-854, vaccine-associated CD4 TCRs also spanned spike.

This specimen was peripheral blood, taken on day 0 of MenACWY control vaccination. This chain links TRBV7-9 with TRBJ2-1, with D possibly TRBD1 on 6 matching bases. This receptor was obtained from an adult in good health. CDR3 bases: TGTGCCAGCAGCTTAGCGTCGTCACAGGGCTTCTACAATGAGCAGTTCTTC. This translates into CASSLASSQGFYNEQFF.